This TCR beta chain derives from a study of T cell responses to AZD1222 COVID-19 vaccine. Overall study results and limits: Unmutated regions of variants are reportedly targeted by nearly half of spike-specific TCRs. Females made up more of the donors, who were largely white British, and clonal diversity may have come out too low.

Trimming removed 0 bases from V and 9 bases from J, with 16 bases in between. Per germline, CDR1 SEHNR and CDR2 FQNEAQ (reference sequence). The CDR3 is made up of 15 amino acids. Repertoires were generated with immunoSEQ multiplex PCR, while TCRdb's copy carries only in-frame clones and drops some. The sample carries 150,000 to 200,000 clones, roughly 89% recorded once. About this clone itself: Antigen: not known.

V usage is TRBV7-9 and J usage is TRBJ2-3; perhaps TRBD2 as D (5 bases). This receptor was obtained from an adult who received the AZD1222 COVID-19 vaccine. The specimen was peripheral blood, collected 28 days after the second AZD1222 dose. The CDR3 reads CASSLAGSEEETQYF. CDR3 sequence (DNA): TGTGCCAGCAGCTTAGCGGGTAGCGAGGAGGAGACGCAGTATTTT.